These 30 T cell receptor beta chains were all obtained from the same sample, sequenced in a study of shared clonotypes between healthy human individuals. TCRdb keeps only in-frame clones here, not all; method: immunoSEQ multiplex PCR. The sample consists of 2 million or so clones, roughly 95% of them appearing once. Naive CD8 cells were CD45RO-negative, positively selected for CCR7, excluding terminally differentiated effector memory CD45RA+ cells. Sequenced input: naive CD8+ T cells sorted from blood. The source is a man aged 18 to 29 in good health.

The CDR3 sequence: CASSQRRGQMNEQFF. The CDR3 DNA reads TGCGCCAGCAGCCAGCGCAGGGGGCAAATGAATGAGCAGTTCTTC. The chain joins TRBV4-1 to TRBJ2-1; 8 bases agree with TRBD1. The germline V gene encodes CDR1 MGHRA and CDR2 YSYEKL. CDR3 length equals 15 residues. Trimming cost V 3 bases and J 7 bases; bases outside gene matches: 8.

This chain connects TRBV13 to TRBJ2-1; 7 nucleotides agree with TRBD2. Germline lookup yields CDR1 PRHDT and CDR2 FYEKMQ (reference sequence). V gave up 1 base and J gave up 8 bases; unmatched junction bases: 8. This CDR3 has 15 amino acids. The CDR3 region is CASSLVRGVVDEQFF. The DNA for the CDR3 is TGTGCCAGCAGCTTAGTACGGGGGGTGGTGGATGAGCAGTTCTTC.

A word on this clone: The same CDR3 also results from other DNA sequences found in this sample. This rearrangement joins TRBV27 to TRBJ1-5; perhaps TRBD1 as D (6 bases). Per the germline V gene, CDR1 is MNHEY and CDR2 is SMNVEV (reference sequence). V was trimmed by 3 bases and J by 6 bases, leaving 9 bases between them. There are 13 residues in the CDR3. Written as DNA, the CDR3 is TGTGCCAGCAGTTTGGGGGGCAGTCAGCCCCAGCATTTT. Protein: CASSLGGSQPQHF.

About this clone: The sample contains more than one DNA sequence encoding this CDR3. The chain recombines TRBV13 with TRBJ2-3; 12 bases match TRBD2. J lost 2 bases, V lost 5 bases, and 5 bases had no gene match. Germline CDR1 is PRHDT and CDR2 is FYEKMQ (reference sequence). The CDR3 runs to 16 residues. CDR3 amino acids: CASSPGLAGITDTQYF. The CDR3 nucleotides are TGTGCCAGCAGCCCCGGACTAGCGGGGATCACAGATACGCAGTATTTT.

The count of this clone is one. The J gene is TRBJ2-7, the V gene TRBV6-5, with 8 bases aligning to TRBD1. Germline V gives CDR1 MNHEY, CDR2 SVGAGI. The V and J ends lost 2 bases and 4 bases, in that order; junction bases with no gene match: 4. The CDR3 covers 14 residues. CDR3 DNA sequence: TGTGCCAGCAGTTACGCGACAGGGGTGTACGAGCAGTACTTC. Its protein product is CASSYATGVYEQYF.

The V gene is TRBV7-9, the J gene TRBJ2-5; D might be TRBD1 or TRBD2, each matching 5 bases. The CDR3 has 15 residues. In germline, CDR1 is SEHNR, CDR2 FQNEAQ (reference sequence). The ends were cut back, 5 bases at V and 2 bases at J, with 15 bases in the middle. DNA for the CDR3: TGTGCCAGCAGCCCCTGGGACCTGGCTCAAGAGACCCAGTACTTC. Encoded protein: CASSPWDLAQETQYF. Full variable domain (outside the CDR3, taken from reference TRBV7-9 and TRBJ2-5): DTGVSQNPRHKITKRGQNVTFRCDPISEHNRLYWYRQTLGQGPEFLTYFQNEAQLEKSRLLSDRFSAERPKGSFSTLEIQRTEQGDSAMYLCASSPWDLAQETQYFGPGTRLLVL.

The CDR3 sequence: CASSLASQETQYF. The CDR3 DNA sequence: TGTGCCAGCAGCTTAGCGTCCCAAGAGACCCAGTACTTC. The J gene is TRBJ2-5, the V gene TRBV7-9, with D hard to call. CDR3 length: 13 residues. CDR1 is SEHNR and CDR2 is FQNEAQ in the germline V gene (reference sequence). V gave up 0 bases and J gave up 1 base, with 3 bases separating them.

J is TRBJ2-2 and V is TRBV27; TRBD1 might be the D (5 bases). V was trimmed by 6 bases and J by 0 bases, leaving 11 bases between them. The V gene's germline CDR1 is MNHEY and CDR2 SMNVEV (reference sequence). The CDR3 loop spans 15 amino acids. The chain's CDR3 is CASRHVGPNTGELFF. The CDR3 DNA is TGTGCCAGCAGACACGTGGGGCCGAACACCGGGGAGCTGTTTTTT.

The rearrangement uses TRBV7-9 and TRBJ1-2; D unclear. Trimming stripped 5 bases from V and 4 bases from J, with 11 bases between. Germline V lookup: CDR1 SEHNR, CDR2 FQNEAQ (reference sequence). CDR3 length equals 13 residues. The CDR3 DNA sequence: TGTGCCAGCAGCCCCCCCTATCCCTATGGCTACACCTTC. Protein: CASSPPYPYGYTF.

The chain links TRBV4-1 to TRBJ1-1; D remains ambiguous. The CDR3 is 13 residues long. Germline loops: CDR1 MGHRA, CDR2 YSYEKL. Trimming shortened V by 2 bases and J by 0 bases, and 4 bases separated the two germline ends. CDR3 region: CASSQTMNTEAFF. The CDR3 nucleotides are TGCGCCAGCAGCCAAACCATGAACACTGAAGCTTTCTTT.

With regard to this clone: Other DNA sequences in this specimen translate into the identical CDR3. The rearrangement uses TRBV7-9 and TRBJ2-3, with TRBD2 matching 12 bases. Germline values: CDR1 SEHNR, CDR2 FQNEAQ (reference sequence). Unmatched junction bases numbered 6, after V lost 4 bases and J lost 4 bases. The CDR3 runs to 16 residues. This CDR3 reads CASSSRLAGVPDTQYF. CDR3 DNA: TGTGCCAGCAGCTCAAGACTAGCGGGAGTCCCAGATACGCAGTATTTT.

Worth noting for this clone: Different DNA sequences within this sample yield the same CDR3. V is TRBV9 and J is TRBJ2-2; no clear D. The germline V gene has CDR1 SGDLS and CDR2 YYNGEE. The length of the CDR3 is 13 residues. The ends were cut back, 0 bases at V and 3 bases at J, with 3 bases in the middle. The CDR3 loop is CASSVVDTGELFF. CDR3 bases: TGTGCCAGCAGCGTAGTAGACACCGGGGAGCTGTTTTTT.

The chain joins TRBV6-5 to TRBJ1-1, with D perhaps matching TRBD1 (5 bases). Trimming cost V 4 bases and J 4 bases, with 13 bases left between them. The germline CDR1 and CDR2 sequences are MNHEY and SVGAGI. The CDR3 consists of 14 residues. CDR3 sequence (DNA): TGTGCCAGCAGTTCCGCGGGGGGAGGCACTGAAGCTTTCTTT. It specifies CASSSAGGGTEAFF.

The chain employs TRBV28 and TRBJ1-4; TRBD1 might be the D (5 bases). The CDR3 loop spans 13 amino acids. Between the trimmed V and J ends, which lost 7 bases and 4 bases, there was a span of 10 bases. CDR1 and CDR2 (germline): MDHEN, SYDVKM. The CDR3 nucleotides read TGTGCCAGCAAGGACATCGATAATGAAAAACTGTTTTTT. It codes for CASKDIDNEKLFF.

Concerning this clone itself: The junction shows a germline mismatch at one end, possibly a read error. The chain combines TRBV7-7 with TRBJ1-3; D may be TRBD1 (5 bases). This CDR3 is built from 13 residues. Germline CDR1 SSHAT, CDR2 FNYEAQ (reference sequence). This chain's CDR3 is CASSSVEGDTIYF. The CDR3 DNA reads as TGTGCTAGCAGCTCAGTCGAAGGGGACACCATATATTTT.

J is TRBJ1-5 and V is TRBV5-6; possibly TRBD1 for D (5 bases). Germline V CDR1 and CDR2: SGHDT, YYEEEE. V shed 6 bases and J shed 1 base, with 11 bases lying between them. The CDR3 runs to 14 residues. The CDR3 region has the DNA TGTGCCAGCAACTCGTGGGGGAGCAATCAGCCCCAGCATTTT. It encodes CASNSWGSNQPQHF.

The rearrangement links TRBV7-9 to TRBJ2-1, with TRBD1 matching 9 bases. V lost 6 bases and J lost 5; bases outside the gene matches: 5. The CDR3 has 14 residues. The germline V gene encodes CDR1 SEHNR and CDR2 FQNEAQ (reference sequence). The CDR3: CASRLGQGHNEQFF. The CDR3 bases are TGTGCCAGCAGACTGGGACAGGGACACAATGAGCAGTTCTTC.

The J gene is TRBJ1-5, the V gene TRBV28, with D tentatively TRBD1 (6 bases). The CDR3 consists of 17 residues. Trimming took off 5 bases at V and 0 bases at J, with 17 bases between the two ends. Germline CDR1 reads MDHEN; CDR2 reads SYDVKM. The CDR3 here is CASSPPDSFYSNQPQHF. In nucleotides, the CDR3 is TGTGCCAGCAGTCCTCCGGACAGCTTTTATAGCAATCAGCCCCAGCATTTT. The full variable domain, rest sourced from reference TRBV28 and TRBJ1-5, is DVKVTQSSRYLVKRTGEKVFLECVQDMDHENMFWYRQDPGLGLRLIYFSYDVKMKEKGDIPEGYSVSREKKERFSLILESASTNQTSMYLCASSPPDSFYSNQPQHFGDGTRLSIL.

CDR3 nucleotide sequence: TGCGCCAGCAGCCAAGATCGAGACACCTGGAACACCGGGGAGCTGTTTTTT. Its protein product is CASSQDRDTWNTGELFF. The V gene is TRBV4-1, the J gene TRBJ2-2, with D unclear. V was pared by 0 bases and J by 1 base, with 12 bases between. Looked up from germline, CDR1 is MGHRA and CDR2 is YSYEKL. This CDR3 comprises 17 residues.

This chain links TRBV6-1 with TRBJ2-7; a possible D gene is TRBD2 (5 bases). V was shortened by 0 bases and J by 4 bases, with 16 bases between the two germline ends. The CDR3 is made up of 16 amino acids. Germline CDR1 and CDR2: MNHNS and SASEGT. DNA of the CDR3: TGTGCCAGCAGTGAAGCGCTTAGGAGGAGTAGATACGAGCAGTACTTC. It translates to CASSEALRRSRYEQYF.

The chain joins TRBV27 to TRBJ1-3; D might be TRBD1 (6 bases). V was trimmed by 2 bases and J by 0 bases, leaving 14 bases between them. Germline V gene sequence: CDR1 MNHEY, CDR2 SMNVEV (reference sequence). There are 17 residues in the CDR3. CDR3: CASSLDPTGLSGNTIYF. The CDR3 nucleotides are TGTGCCAGCAGTTTAGATCCTACAGGGCTCTCTGGAAACACCATATATTTT.

There are a few counts of this clone. The V call is TRBV2, the J call TRBJ2-2; TRBD2 aligns across 9 bases. CDR3 size: 16 residues. V trimming: 5 bases; J trimming: 4 bases; junction bases outside the gene matches: 8. The V gene's germline CDR1 is SNHLY and CDR2 FYNNEI. The CDR3 loop is CASSPLGLASTGELFF. The CDR3 DNA is TGTGCCAGCAGTCCACTTGGACTAGCGAGCACCGGGGAGCTGTTTTTT.

A note on this clone: Other DNA sequences in this sample translate to the same CDR3. The chain couples TRBV27 to TRBJ2-7; no clear D. Trimming took off 6 bases at V and 0 bases at J, with 15 bases between the two ends. The CDR3 is 15 residues long. Germline-derived CDR1 and CDR2 are MNHEY and SMNVEV (reference sequence). The CDR3 DNA follows: TGTGCCAGCAGCTTCGGACGCCCGAGCTCCTACGAGCAGTACTTC. Translation: CASSFGRPSSYEQYF.

The DNA of the CDR3 is TGTGCCAGCAGCTTGGCCAGCAACGAGCAGTACTTC. Protein: CASSLASNEQYF. The chain has TRBV5-5 and TRBJ2-7; D call uncertain. CDR3 length: 12 amino acids. The germline V gene encodes CDR1 SGHKS and CDR2 YYEKEE (reference sequence). Between the trimmed V and J ends, which lost 0 bases and 5 bases, there was a span of 6 bases.

The gene calls are TRBV13 and TRBJ2-7; 9 bases align to TRBD1. The V and J ends lost 7 bases and 6 bases, in that order; junction bases with no gene match: 13. The length of the CDR3 is 15 residues. Germline CDR1 is PRHDT and CDR2 is FYEKMQ (reference sequence). CDR3 residues: CASNPGGTGSPEQYF. The DNA for the CDR3 is TGTGCCAGCAACCCCGGTGGGACAGGGAGTCCCGAGCAGTACTTC.

The chain carries TRBV10-3 and TRBJ2-2; 10 bases match TRBD2. This CDR3 has 16 residues. CDR1 is ENHRY and CDR2 is SYGVKD in the germline V gene. Trimming at V came to 11 bases and at J to 4 bases, leaving 13 bases not matched to a gene. CDR3 DNA sequence: TGTGCCCCACAGGGCAGCGGGAGGGGCGGCACCGGGGAGCTGTTTTTT. As protein: CAPQGSGRGGTGELFF.

The chain is built from TRBV5-4 and TRBJ2-4; the match to TRBD2 covers 10 bases. The CDR3 has 14 residues. V dropped 0 bases and J dropped 12; count of bases not matched to a gene: 6. In germline, CDR1 is SGHNT, CDR2 YYREEE (reference sequence). In DNA, the CDR3 is TGTGCCAGCAGCTTGGCCGGTAGCGGGGGGCCTCAGTACTTC. It translates to CASSLAGSGGPQYF. The full variable domain, in which reference TRBV5-4 and TRBJ2-4 provide the parts outside the CDR3, is ETGVTQSPTHLIKTRGQQVTLRCSSQSGHNTVSWYQQALGQGPQFIFQYYREEENGRGNFPPRFSGLQFPNYSSELNVNALELDDSALYLCASSLAGSGGPQYFGAGTRLSVL.

This clone is a singleton in its sample. The rearrangement joins TRBV12-1 to TRBJ2-3; the table's D call, TRBD1, was not checked against the DNA. TRBV12-1 constitutes a pseudogene. CDR3 length: 16 residues. The DNA of the CDR3 is TGTGCCAGCAGCCCAATCCCTTACAGGGGGATAGATACGCAGTATTTT. Residues: CASSPIPYRGIDTQYF.

J is TRBJ2-1 and V is TRBV5-3, with D unclear. TRBV5-3 is classed as an ORF, of uncertain function. This CDR3 has 14 amino acids. Trimming shortened V by 5 bases and J by 2 bases, and 11 bases separated the two germline ends. CDR3 coding DNA: TGTGCCAGAAGTTTTATTCGACCCTACAATGAGCAGTTCTTC. Encoded protein: CARSFIRPYNEQFF.

The CDR3 DNA is TGTGCCAGCAGCGTATCGGCGGGGAGTGGAGAGACCCAGTACTTC. Translation gives CASSVSAGSGETQYF. The V call is TRBV9, the J call TRBJ2-5, with D possibly being TRBD2 (6 bases). This CDR3 spans 15 amino acids. Germline V CDR1 and CDR2: SGDLS, YYNGEE. V dropped 1 base and J dropped 4 bases, with 14 bases sitting between them.